This TCR beta chain was identified during a study of Graves' ophthalmopathy and Graves' hyperthyroidism. Study-level findings and limits: Most clonotypes expanded in thyroid above 0.001 frequency were present in blood too. Sensitivity reached roughly 71% and specificity about 73% when the model predicted ophthalmopathy progression.

As regards this clonotype: Its cognate antigen is unknown.

This CDR3 region has 14 residues. V was pared by 1 base and J by 3 bases, with 9 bases between. Germline V gives CDR1 SGHVS, CDR2 FQNEAQ. Each donor who had ophthalmopathy showed moderate-to-severe activity, a CAS of ≥3, a NOSPECS of ≥4, and a duration under 3 months. TCR beta CDR3 amplification used RNA transcripts. The library came from an HTBI-primed first-round RT-PCR and a second-round multiplex PCR. TCRdb re-derived calls from the multiplex PCR reads in MiXCR, one entry per CDR3 protein. This sample has 450,000 or so distinct CDR3 sequences, with around 15% found just once. This rearrangement joins TRBV7-8 to TRBJ1-1; unclear D gene. This clonotype originated in a woman in her twenties or thirties with Graves' ophthalmopathy. Sequenced material: blood. CDR3 sequence: CASSLESRDTEAFF. As DNA, the CDR3 is TGTGCCAGCAGCTTAGAATCACGGGACACTGAAGCTTTCTTT. Using reference TRBV7-8 and TRBJ1-1 for the parts outside the CDR3, the full variable domain is GAGVSQSPRYKVAKRGQDVALRCDPISGHVSLFWYQQALGQGPEFLTYFQNEAQLDKSGLPSDRFFAERPEGSVSTLKIQRTQQEDSAVYLCASSLESRDTEAFFGQGTRLTVV.